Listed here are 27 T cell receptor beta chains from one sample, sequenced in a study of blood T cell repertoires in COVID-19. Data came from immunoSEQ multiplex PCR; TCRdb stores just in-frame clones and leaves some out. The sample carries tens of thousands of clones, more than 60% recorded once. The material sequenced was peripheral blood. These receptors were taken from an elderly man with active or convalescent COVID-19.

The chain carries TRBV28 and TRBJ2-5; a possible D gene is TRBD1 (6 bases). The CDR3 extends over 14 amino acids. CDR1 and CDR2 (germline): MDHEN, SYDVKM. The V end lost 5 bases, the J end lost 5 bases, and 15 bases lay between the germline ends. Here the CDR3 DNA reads TGTGCCAGCAGTGAGTCCAGGGGTGTGGAGACCCAGTACTTC. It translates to CASSESRGVETQYF.

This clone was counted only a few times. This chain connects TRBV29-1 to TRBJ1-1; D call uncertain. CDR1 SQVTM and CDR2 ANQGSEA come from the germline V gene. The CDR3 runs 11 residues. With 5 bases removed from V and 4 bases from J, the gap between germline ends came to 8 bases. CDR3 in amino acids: CSVRGGTEAFF. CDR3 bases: TGCAGCGTTCGCGGAGGCACTGAAGCTTTCTTT.

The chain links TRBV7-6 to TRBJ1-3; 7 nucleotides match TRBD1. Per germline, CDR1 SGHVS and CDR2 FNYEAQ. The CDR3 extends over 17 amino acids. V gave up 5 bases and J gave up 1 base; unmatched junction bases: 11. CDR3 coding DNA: TGTGCCAGCAGCCGAGTGGCCGGGACAGCATCTGGAAACACCATATATTTT. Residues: CASSRVAGTASGNTIYF.

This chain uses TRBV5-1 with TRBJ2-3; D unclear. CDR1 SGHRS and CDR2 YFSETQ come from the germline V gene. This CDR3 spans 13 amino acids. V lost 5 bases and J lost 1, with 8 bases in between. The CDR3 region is CASRAEGTDTQYF. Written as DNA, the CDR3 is TGCGCCAGCAGGGCGGAAGGCACAGATACGCAGTATTTT.

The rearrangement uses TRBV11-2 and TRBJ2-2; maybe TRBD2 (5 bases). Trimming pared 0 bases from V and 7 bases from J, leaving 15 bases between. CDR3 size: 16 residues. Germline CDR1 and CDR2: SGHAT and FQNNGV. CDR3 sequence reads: CASSLDLRLSGGELFF. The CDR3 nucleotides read TGTGCCAGCAGCTTAGATCTCCGACTATCAGGCGGGGAGCTGTTTTTT.

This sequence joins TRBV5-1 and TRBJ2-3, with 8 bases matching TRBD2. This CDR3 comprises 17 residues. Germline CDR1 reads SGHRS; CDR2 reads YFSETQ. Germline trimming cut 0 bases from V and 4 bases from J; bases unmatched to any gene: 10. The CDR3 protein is CASSLEAISGASDTQYF. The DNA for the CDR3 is TGCGCCAGCAGCTTGGAGGCAATTAGCGGGGCCTCAGATACGCAGTATTTT. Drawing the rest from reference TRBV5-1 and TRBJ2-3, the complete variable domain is KAGVTQTPRYLIKTRGQQVTLSCSPISGHRSVSWYQQTPGQGLQFLFEYFSETQRNKGNFPGRFSGRQFSNSRSEMNVSTLELGDSALYLCASSLEAISGASDTQYFGPGTRLTVL.

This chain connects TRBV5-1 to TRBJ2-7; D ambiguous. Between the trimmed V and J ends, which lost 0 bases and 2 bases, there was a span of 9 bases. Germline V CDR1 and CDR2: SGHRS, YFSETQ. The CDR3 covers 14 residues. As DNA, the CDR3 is TGCGCCAGCAGCTTGGCCTCCGGAGCCTACGAGCAGTACTTC. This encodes CASSLASGAYEQYF.

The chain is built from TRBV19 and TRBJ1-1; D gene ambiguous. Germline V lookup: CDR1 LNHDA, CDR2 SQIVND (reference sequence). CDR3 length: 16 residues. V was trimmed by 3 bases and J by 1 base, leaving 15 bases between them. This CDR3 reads CASSIWQAGGNTEAFF. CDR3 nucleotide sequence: TGTGCCAGTAGTATCTGGCAGGCTGGTGGGAACACTGAAGCTTTCTTT.

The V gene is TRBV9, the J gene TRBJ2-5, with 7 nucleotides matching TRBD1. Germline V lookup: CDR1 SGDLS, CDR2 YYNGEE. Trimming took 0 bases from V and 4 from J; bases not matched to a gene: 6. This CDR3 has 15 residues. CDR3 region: CASSVGNTGVETQYF. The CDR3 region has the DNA TGTGCCAGCAGCGTAGGAAATACAGGGGTAGAGACCCAGTACTTC.

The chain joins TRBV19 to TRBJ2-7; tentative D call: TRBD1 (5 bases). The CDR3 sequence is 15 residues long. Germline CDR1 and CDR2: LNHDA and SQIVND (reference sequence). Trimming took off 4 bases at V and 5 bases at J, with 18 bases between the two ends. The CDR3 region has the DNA TGTGCCAGTAGTACAACAGGAGACTTTCGCCACGAGCAGTACTTC. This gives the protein CASSTTGDFRHEQYF.

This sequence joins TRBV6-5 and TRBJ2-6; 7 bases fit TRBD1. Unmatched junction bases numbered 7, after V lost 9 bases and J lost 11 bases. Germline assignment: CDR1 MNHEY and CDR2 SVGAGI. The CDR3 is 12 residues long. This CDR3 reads CASRRGRDVLTF. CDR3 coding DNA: TGTGCCAGTAGAAGGGGGCGAGACGTCCTGACTTTC.

The CDR3 protein is CASSLSPPQGLYQPQHF. The CDR3 DNA is TGTGCCAGCAGCTTATCCCCCCCGCAGGGTTTATACCAGCCCCAGCATTTT. This chain uses TRBV7-6 with TRBJ1-5, with D maybe TRBD1 (5 bases). Trimming shortened V by 2 bases and J by 7 bases, and 21 bases separated the two germline ends. The CDR3 runs 17 residues. The germline gives CDR1 SGHVS, CDR2 FNYEAQ.

CDR3 protein: CASSATSGRSNEQFF. In nucleotides, the CDR3 is TGTGCCAGCAGCGCCACTAGCGGGAGGTCCAATGAGCAGTTCTTC. The rearrangement uses TRBV7-6 and TRBJ2-1, with TRBD2 matching 12 bases. Germline V gives CDR1 SGHVS, CDR2 FNYEAQ. This CDR3 has 15 amino acids. V was clipped by 5 bases and J by 6 bases; unmatched bases: 5.

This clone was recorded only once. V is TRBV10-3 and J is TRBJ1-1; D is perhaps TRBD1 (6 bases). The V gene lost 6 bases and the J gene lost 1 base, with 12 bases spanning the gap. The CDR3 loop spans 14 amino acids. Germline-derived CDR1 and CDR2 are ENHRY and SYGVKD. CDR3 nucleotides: TGTGCCATCAGGGATTCGACAGGGAACACTGAAGCTTTCTTT. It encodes CAIRDSTGNTEAFF.

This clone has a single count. CDR3 nucleotides: TGTGCCAGCAGTGAAAGGGGGGGGAACACTGAAGCTTTCTTT. It codes for CASSERGGNTEAFF. V gene TRBV6-1 combines with J gene TRBJ1-1; tentative D call: TRBD1 (6 bases). This CDR3 contains 14 residues. V lost 2 bases and J 1 base, leaving 8 bases between the germline ends. The V gene's germline CDR1 is MNHNS and CDR2 SASEGT.

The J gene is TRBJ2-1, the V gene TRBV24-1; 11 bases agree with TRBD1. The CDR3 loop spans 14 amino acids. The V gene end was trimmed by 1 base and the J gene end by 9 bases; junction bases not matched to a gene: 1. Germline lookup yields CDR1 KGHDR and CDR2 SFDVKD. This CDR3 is CATSDFGTGGEQFF. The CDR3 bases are TGTGCCACCAGTGATTTTGGGACAGGGGGTGAGCAGTTCTTC.

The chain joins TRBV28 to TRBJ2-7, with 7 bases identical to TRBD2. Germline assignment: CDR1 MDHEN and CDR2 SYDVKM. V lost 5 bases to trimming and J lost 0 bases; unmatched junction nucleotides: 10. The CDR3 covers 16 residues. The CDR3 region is CASSRPQGGGSYEQYF. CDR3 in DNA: TGTGCCAGCAGTCGACCGCAGGGCGGGGGCTCCTACGAGCAGTACTTC. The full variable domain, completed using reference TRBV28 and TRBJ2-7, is DVKVTQSSRYLVKRTGEKVFLECVQDMDHENMFWYRQDPGLGLRLIYFSYDVKMKEKGDIPEGYSVSREKKERFSLILESASTNQTSMYLCASSRPQGGGSYEQYFGPGTRLTVT.

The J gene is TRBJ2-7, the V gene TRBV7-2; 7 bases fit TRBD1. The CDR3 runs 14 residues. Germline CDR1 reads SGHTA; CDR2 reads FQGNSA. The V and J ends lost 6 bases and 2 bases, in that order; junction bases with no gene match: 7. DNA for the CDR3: TGTGCCAGCAGAGGCCGGGACAGTGCCTACGAGCAGTACTTC. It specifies CASRGRDSAYEQYF.

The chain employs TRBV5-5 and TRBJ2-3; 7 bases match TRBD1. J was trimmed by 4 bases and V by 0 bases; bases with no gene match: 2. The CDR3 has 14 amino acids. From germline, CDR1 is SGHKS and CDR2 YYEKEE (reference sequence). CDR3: CASSLETGSDTQYF. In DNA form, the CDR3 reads TGTGCCAGCAGCTTGGAGACAGGGTCAGATACGCAGTATTTT.

The CDR3 bases are TGTGCCAGCAGTTTGGTAGTTGGGACAGAAGCTTTCTTT. Its translation is CASSLVVGTEAFF. This sequence joins TRBV28 and TRBJ1-1, with D tentatively TRBD1 (6 bases). Germline CDR1 MDHEN, CDR2 SYDVKM. The ends were cut back, 3 bases at V and 8 bases at J, with 13 bases in the middle. CDR3 length: 13 amino acids.

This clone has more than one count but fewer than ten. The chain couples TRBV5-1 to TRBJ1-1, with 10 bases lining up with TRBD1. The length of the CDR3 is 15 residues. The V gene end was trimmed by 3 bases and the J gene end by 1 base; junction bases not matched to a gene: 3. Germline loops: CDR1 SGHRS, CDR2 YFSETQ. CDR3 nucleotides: TGCGCCAGCAGCTACAGGACAGGGGGGAACACTGAAGCTTTCTTT. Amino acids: CASSYRTGGNTEAFF.

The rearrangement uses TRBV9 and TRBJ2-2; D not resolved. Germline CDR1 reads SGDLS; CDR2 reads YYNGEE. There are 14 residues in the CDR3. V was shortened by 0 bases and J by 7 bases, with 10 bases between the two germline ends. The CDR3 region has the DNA TGTGCCAGCAGCGTAGACAATTCGGGCGGGGAGCTGTTTTTT. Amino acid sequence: CASSVDNSGGELFF.

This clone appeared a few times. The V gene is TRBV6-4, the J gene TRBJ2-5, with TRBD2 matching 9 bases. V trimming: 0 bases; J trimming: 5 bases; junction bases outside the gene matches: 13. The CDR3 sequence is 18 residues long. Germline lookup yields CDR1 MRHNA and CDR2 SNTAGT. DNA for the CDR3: TGTGCCAGCAGTGACTCGTCCTGGGGACTAGCTTTGTTGGAGACCCAGTACTTC. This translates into CASSDSSWGLALLETQYF.

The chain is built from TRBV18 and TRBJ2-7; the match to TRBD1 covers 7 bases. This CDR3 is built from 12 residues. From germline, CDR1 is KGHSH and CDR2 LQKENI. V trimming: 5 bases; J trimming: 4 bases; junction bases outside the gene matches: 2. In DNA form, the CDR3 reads TGTGCCAGCTCAGGGACAGTGTACGAGCAGTACTTC. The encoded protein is CASSGTVYEQYF.

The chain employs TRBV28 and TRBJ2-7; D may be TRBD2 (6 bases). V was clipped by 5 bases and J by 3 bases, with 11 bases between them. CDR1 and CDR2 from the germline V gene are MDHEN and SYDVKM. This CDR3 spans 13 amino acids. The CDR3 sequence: CASSPGTGYEQYF. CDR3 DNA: TGTGCCAGCAGTCCCGGGACTGGCTACGAGCAGTACTTC.

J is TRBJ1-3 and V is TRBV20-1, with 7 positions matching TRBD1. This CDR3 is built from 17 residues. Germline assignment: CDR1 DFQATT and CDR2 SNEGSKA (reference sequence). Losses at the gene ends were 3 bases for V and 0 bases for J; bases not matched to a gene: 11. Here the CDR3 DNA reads TGCAGTGCTAGTCAGGGGTCCGGGACAGTCTCTGGAAACACCATATATTTT. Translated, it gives CSASQGSGTVSGNTIYF.

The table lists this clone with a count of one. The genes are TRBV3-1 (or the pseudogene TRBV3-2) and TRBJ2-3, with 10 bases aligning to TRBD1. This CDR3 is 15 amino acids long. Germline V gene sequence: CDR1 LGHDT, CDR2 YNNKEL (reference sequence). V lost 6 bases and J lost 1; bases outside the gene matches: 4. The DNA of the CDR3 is TGTGCCAGCAGTCCCGGGACAGGGGGCACAGATACGCAGTATTTT. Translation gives CASSPGTGGTDTQYF.